This T cell receptor (beta chain) was sequenced in a study of TIL therapy for anti-PD-1-resistant metastatic lung cancer. Study-wide background: Most patients had lung adenocarcinoma; a few tumors were EGFR-mutant, two ALK-rearranged; half smoked currently or formerly.

Time point of the sample: pre-treatment sample, taken before nivolumab and TIL therapy. A remark on this clone: The antigen is unknown.

The CDR3 totals 16 residues. The germline gives CDR1 SGHDT, CDR2 YYEEEE. The J segment lost 1 base and the V segment lost 3 bases, leaving 8 bases of the junction unmatched. Study-level findings and limits: The cohort had more treatment-naive, never-smoker and oncogene-addicted patients than typical. TIL clonotype persistence in blood showed no apparent association with response.

The libraries were made with immunoSEQ v3. Libraries were sequenced to approximately 2 million read pairs (survey) or roughly 4.5-6.5 million (deep). Profiling relied on immunoSEQ multiplex PCR, and the TCRdb table lists in-frame clones only, not all of them. Of approximately 22,000 clones detected, about 71% appear once; the ten largest clones hold roughly 1.9%. The TCR sequence derives from a person aged 25-85 years with non-small cell lung cancer. The sequences come from blood, collected at baseline. V is TRBV5-6 and J is TRBJ1-2; TRBD1 aligns across 8 bases. The DNA of the CDR3 is TGTGCCAGCAGCTGGGGACAGGTTCGGCTTAACTATGGCTACACCTTC. Its protein product is CASSWGQVRLNYGYTF.